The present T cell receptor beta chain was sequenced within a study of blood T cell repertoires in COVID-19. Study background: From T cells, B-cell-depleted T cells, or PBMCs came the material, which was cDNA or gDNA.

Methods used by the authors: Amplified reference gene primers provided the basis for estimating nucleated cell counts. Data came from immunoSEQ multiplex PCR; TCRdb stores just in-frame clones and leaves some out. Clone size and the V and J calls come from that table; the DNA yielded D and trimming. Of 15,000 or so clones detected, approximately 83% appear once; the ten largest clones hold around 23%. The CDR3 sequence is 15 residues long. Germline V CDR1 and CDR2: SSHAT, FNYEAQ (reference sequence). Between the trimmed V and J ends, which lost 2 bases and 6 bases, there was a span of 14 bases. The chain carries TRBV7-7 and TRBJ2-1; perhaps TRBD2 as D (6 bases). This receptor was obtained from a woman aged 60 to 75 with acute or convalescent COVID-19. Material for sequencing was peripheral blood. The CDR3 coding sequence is TGTGCCAGCAGCTTATCCCCTGGGGGGACCAATGAGCAGTTCTTC. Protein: CASSLSPGGTNEQFF.